The next 12 T cell receptor beta chains were all read from a single sample in a study of cytomegalovirus exposure and HLA in healthy donors. PCR amplification relied on 60 Vbeta primers (plus 13 Jbeta primers). Data came from immunoSEQ multiplex PCR; TCRdb stores just in-frame clones and leaves some out. The sample shows fewer than 90,000 clones, around 77% of them seen only once. The sequenced sample was PBMCs. Receptors were obtained from a man aged 30 to 45 in good health and CMV-seronegative.

The J gene is TRBJ1-2, the V gene TRBV10-3; the D is unclear. The CDR3 has 14 residues. Germline CDR1 reads ENHRY; CDR2 reads SYGVKD. Trimming removed 8 bases at V and 10 bases at J, with 23 bases between. The CDR3 DNA follows: TGTGCCATCGGAGGTGGAGAGGCCGGTGTGAACTACACCTTC. Amino acid sequence: CAIGGGEAGVNYTF.

A single count supports this clone. This sequence joins TRBV6-4 and TRBJ2-2; weak D call: TRBD1 (6 bases). This CDR3 has 17 amino acids. Germline-derived CDR1 and CDR2 are MRHNA and SNTAGT. The V and J ends lost 3 bases and 2 bases respectively, with 16 bases between them. The chain's CDR3 is CASSDRSRTDNTGELFF. Here the CDR3 DNA reads TGTGCCAGCAGTGATAGGAGTAGGACAGATAACACCGGGGAGCTGTTTTTT.

The chain combines TRBV19 with TRBJ2-3, with 11 bases fitting TRBD1. Germline V gene lookup returns CDR1 LNHDA and CDR2 SQIVND (reference sequence). V lost 6 bases, J lost 5 bases, and 7 bases stayed unmatched. This CDR3 has 15 amino acids. CDR3 in amino acids: CASRPGQGVGDTQYF. CDR3 nucleotide sequence: TGTGCCAGTAGGCCGGGACAGGGGGTAGGAGATACGCAGTATTTT. The full variable domain, rest sourced from reference TRBV19 and TRBJ2-3, is DGGITQSPKYLFRKEGQNVTLSCEQNLNHDAMYWYRQDPGQGLRLIYYSQIVNDFQKGDIAEGYSVSREKKESFPLTVTSAQKNPTAFYLCASRPGQGVGDTQYFGPGTRLTVL.

V usage is TRBV11-2 and J usage is TRBJ2-1, with D possibly TRBD1 on 5 matching bases. Trimming took 2 bases from V and 7 from J, leaving 9 bases between them. The V gene's germline CDR1 is SGHAT and CDR2 FQNNGV. The CDR3 is made up of 13 amino acids. CDR3 sequence (DNA): TGTGCCAGCAGCTTACTCCAGGGTAATGAGCAGTTCTTC. It specifies CASSLLQGNEQFF.

This clone was counted a few times. The chain uses TRBV4-1 and TRBJ2-7, with D maybe TRBD2 (5 bases). V was shortened by 6 bases and J by 3 bases, with 9 bases between the two germline ends. CDR1 and CDR2 (germline): MGHRA, YSYEKL. The CDR3 is 12 amino acids. Here the CDR3 DNA reads TGCGCCAGCAGTGGAGGAGACTACGAGCAGTACTTC. This sequence encodes CASSGGDYEQYF.

J is TRBJ2-1 and V is TRBV7-9, with D unclear. Trimming shortened V by 1 base and J by 2 bases, and 6 bases separated the two germline ends. The CDR3 consists of 14 residues. CDR1 and CDR2 (germline): SEHNR, FQNEAQ (reference sequence). CDR3 DNA: TGTGCCAGCAGCTTAGGCGGCACCTACAATGAGCAGTTCTTC. It codes for CASSLGGTYNEQFF.

The V gene is TRBV10-3, the J gene TRBJ1-6; maybe TRBD1 (5 bases). The CDR3 spans 15 residues. Trimming took off 4 bases at V and 3 bases at J, with 10 bases between the two ends. Per germline, CDR1 ENHRY and CDR2 SYGVKD. CDR3 in DNA: TGTGCCATCAGTGGAGACAGCCTCTATAATTCACCCCTCCACTTT. Translation gives CAISGDSLYNSPLHF.

This chain joins TRBV6-1 and TRBJ2-3, with 8 bases identical to TRBD1. V lost 1 base, J lost 2 bases, and 2 bases stayed unmatched. The CDR3 is 15 amino acids. From germline, CDR1 is MNHNS and CDR2 SASEGT. CDR3 region: CASSEGTGHTDTQYF. The CDR3 nucleotides are TGTGCCAGCAGTGAAGGGACAGGGCACACAGATACGCAGTATTTT.

The rearrangement joins TRBV4-3 to TRBJ1-2; 7 bases align to TRBD1. In germline, CDR1 is LGHNA, CDR2 YSLEER. The CDR3 runs to 16 residues. V trimming: 1 base; J trimming: 2 bases; junction bases outside the gene matches: 7. CDR3 in amino acids: CASSQAWRGQNYGYTF. CDR3 nucleotides: TGCGCCAGCAGCCAAGCATGGAGGGGACAGAACTATGGCTACACCTTC.

This chain joins TRBV9 and TRBJ1-1; D unclear. Germline V CDR1 and CDR2: SGDLS, YYNGEE. The CDR3 is made up of 14 amino acids. V dropped 4 bases and J dropped 1 base, with 11 bases sitting between them. The CDR3 here is CASSKRHANTEAFF. CDR3 nucleotides: TGTGCCAGCAGCAAACGACACGCGAACACTGAAGCTTTCTTT.

J is TRBJ2-1 and V is TRBV7-9; 8 bases are a match to TRBD2. The length of the CDR3 is 17 residues. Trimming at V came to 1 base and at J to 4 bases, leaving 9 bases not matched to a gene. Germline V lookup: CDR1 SEHNR, CDR2 FQNEAQ (reference sequence). This chain's CDR3 is CASSLVVDASGYNEQFF. In DNA, the CDR3 is TGTGCCAGCAGCTTAGTGGTCGACGCTAGCGGGTACAATGAGCAGTTCTTC.

The chain employs TRBV7-8 and TRBJ1-1; TRBD1 matches at 9 bases. Trimming took 5 bases from V and 0 from J; bases not matched to a gene: 4. CDR1 SGHVS and CDR2 FQNEAQ come from the germline V gene. The CDR3 covers 15 residues. The CDR3 loop is CASSAGTGLNTEAFF. CDR3 DNA sequence: TGTGCCAGCAGCGCCGGGACAGGGTTGAACACTGAAGCTTTCTTT.